This T cell receptor beta chain was documented in a study of blood T cell repertoires in COVID-19. Whole-study context: Donors in the United States, Italy and Spain gave samples during acute or convalescent COVID-19. T cells, B-cell-depleted T cells, or PBMCs supplied cDNA or gDNA.

The J segment lost 2 bases and the V segment lost 4 bases, leaving 9 bases of the junction unmatched. The CDR3 runs to 17 residues. Looked up from germline, CDR1 is MDHEN and CDR2 is SYDVKM. Sequencing was performed with immunoSEQ multiplex PCR; in TCRdb, only in-frame clones are kept and a portion is missing. The table lists some 78,000 clones, about 89% of them singletons. The sample comprised peripheral blood. The rearrangement joins TRBV28 to TRBJ2-3; 10 bases are shared with TRBD2. The receptor's source is a man between 65 and 85 years old with active or convalescent COVID-19. The CDR3 region is CASSSLSGGTYTDTQYF. The CDR3 DNA reads as TGTGCCAGCAGTTCCCTTAGCGGGGGGACGTACACAGATACGCAGTATTTT.